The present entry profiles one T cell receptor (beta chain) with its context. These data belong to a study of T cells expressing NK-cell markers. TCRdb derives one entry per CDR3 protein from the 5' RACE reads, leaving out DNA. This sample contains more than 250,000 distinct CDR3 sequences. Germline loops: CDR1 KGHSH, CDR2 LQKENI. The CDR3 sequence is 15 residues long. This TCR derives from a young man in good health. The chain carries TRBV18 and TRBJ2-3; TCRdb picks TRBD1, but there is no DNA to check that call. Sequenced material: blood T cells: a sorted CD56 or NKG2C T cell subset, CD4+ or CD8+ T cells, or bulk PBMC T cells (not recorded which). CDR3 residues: CASSPMGQGLDTQYF.